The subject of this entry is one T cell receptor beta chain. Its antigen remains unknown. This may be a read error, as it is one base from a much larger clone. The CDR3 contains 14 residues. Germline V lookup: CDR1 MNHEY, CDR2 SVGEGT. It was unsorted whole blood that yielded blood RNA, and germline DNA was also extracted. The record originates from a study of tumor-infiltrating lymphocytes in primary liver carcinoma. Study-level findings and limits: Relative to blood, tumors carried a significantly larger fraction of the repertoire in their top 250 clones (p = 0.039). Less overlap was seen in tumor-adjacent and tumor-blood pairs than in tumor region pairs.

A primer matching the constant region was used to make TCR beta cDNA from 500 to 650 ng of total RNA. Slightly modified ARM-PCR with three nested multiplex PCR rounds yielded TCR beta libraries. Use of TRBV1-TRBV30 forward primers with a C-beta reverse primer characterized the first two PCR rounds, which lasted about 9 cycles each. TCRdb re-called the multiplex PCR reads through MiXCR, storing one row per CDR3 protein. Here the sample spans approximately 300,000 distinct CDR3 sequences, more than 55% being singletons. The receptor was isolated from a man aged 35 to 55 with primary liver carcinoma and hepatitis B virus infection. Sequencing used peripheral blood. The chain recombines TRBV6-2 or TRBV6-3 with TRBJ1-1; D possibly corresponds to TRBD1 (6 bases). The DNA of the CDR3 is TGTGCCAGCAGCCCATTGACAGGTCCCACTGAAGCTTCCTTT. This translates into CASSPLTGPTEASF.